The sequence of this T cell receptor (beta chain) was determined in a study of blood T cell repertoires in COVID-19. Background on the study: T cells, B-cell-depleted T cells, or PBMCs provided the cDNA or gDNA that served as material.

Germline V gene data show CDR1 as SGHRS and CDR2 as YFSETQ. Trimming removed 4 bases from V and 6 bases from J, with 8 bases in between. This CDR3 has 13 residues. As handled by the study authors: Amplification with reference gene primers provided the estimates of nucleated cell counts. Method: immunoSEQ multiplex PCR; TCRdb's copy keeps in-frame clones and lacks some. That table furnishes V, J and clone size, whereas the DNA furnished D and trimming. The sample carries about 210,000 clones, 89% recorded once. This chain links TRBV5-1 with TRBJ1-6, with D hard to call. The sequence derives from a woman in her 40s with acute or convalescent COVID-19. Sequencing used peripheral blood. The DNA of the CDR3 is TGCGCCAGCAGCCCAACTAGTAATTCACCCCTCCACTTT. Its protein product is CASSPTSNSPLHF. The full variable domain, completed using reference TRBV5-1 and TRBJ1-6, is KAGVTQTPRYLIKTRGQQVTLSCSPISGHRSVSWYQQTPGQGLQFLFEYFSETQRNKGNFPGRFSGRQFSNSRSEMNVSTLELGDSALYLCASSPTSNSPLHFGNGTRLTVT.